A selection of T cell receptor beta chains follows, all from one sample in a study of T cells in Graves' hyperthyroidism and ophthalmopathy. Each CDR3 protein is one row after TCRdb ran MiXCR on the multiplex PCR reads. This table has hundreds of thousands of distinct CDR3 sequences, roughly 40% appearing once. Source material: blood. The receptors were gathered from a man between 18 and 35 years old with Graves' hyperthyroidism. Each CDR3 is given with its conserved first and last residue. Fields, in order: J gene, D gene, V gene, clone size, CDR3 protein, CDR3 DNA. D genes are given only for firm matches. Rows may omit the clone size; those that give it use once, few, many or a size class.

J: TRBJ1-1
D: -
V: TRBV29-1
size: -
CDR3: CSVEKGANTEAFF
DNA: TGCAGCGTTGAAAAAGGGGCGAACACTGAAGCTTTCTTT

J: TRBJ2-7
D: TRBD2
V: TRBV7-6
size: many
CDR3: CASSLEPSGSYEQYF
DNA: TGTGCCAGCAGCTTAGAGCCTAGCGGTTCCTACGAGCAGTACTTC

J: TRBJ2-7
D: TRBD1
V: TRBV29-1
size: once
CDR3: CSVEGTGVDYEQYF
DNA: TGCAGCGTTGAAGGCACAGGGGTAGACTACGAGCAGTACTTC

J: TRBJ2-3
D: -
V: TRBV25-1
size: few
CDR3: CASSESPYSTDTQYF
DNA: TGTGCCAGCAGTGAATCCCCCTACTCCACAGATACGCAGTATTTT

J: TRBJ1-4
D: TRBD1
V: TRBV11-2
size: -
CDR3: CASSRGTGTANEKLFF
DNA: TGTGCCAGCAGCCGCGGGACAGGGACGGCTAATGAAAAACTGTTTTTT

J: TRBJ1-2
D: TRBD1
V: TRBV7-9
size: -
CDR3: CASSSGQGVYTF
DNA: TGTGCCAGCAGTTCGGGACAGGGTGTCTACACCTTC

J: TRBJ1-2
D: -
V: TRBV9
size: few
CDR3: CASSPRETESLWGYTF
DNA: TGTGCCAGCAGCCCACGGGAAACAGAATCACTATGGGGCTACACCTTC

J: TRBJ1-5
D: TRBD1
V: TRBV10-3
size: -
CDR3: CATGTGSEPQHF
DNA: TGTGCCACCGGGACAGGCTCAGAGCCCCAGCATTTT

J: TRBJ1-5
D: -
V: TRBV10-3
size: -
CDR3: CAISESNGGGNQPQHF
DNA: TGTGCCATCAGTGAGTCGAACGGGGGTGGCAATCAGCCCCAGCATTTT

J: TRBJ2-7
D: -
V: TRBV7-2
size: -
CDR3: CASSQAKDSHSSYEQYF
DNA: TGTGCCAGCAGCCAGGCGAAGGACAGCCATTCCTCCTACGAGCAGTACTTC

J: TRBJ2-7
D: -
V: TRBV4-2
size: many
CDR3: CASSQDQTYEQYF
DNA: TGTGCCAGCAGCCAAGATCAGACCTACGAGCAGTACTTC

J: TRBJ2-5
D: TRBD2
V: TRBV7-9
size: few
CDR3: CASSPPAGEREETQYF
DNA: TGTGCCAGCAGCCCACCGGCGGGAGAACGGGAAGAGACCCAGTACTTC

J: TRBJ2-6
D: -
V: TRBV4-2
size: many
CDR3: CASSQGGENVLTF
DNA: TGTGCCAGCAGCCAAGGGGGGGAAAACGTCCTGACTTTC

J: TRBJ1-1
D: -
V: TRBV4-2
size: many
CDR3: CASSQLRGMNTEAFF
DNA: TGTGCCAGCAGCCAACTCAGGGGCATGAACACTGAAGCTTTCTTT

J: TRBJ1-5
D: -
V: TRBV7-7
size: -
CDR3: CASSPPGKVDQPQHF
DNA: TGTGCCAGCAGTCCCCCCGGAAAGGTTGATCAGCCCCAGCATTTT

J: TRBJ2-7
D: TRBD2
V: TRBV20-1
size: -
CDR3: CSARALGGSGSLSYEQYF
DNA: TGCAGTGCTAGAGCCCTTGGGGGTAGCGGGAGCCTATCCTACGAGCAGTACTTC

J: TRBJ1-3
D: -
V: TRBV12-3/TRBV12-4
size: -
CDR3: CASILPPGSGNTIYF
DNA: TGTGCCAGCATTCTTCCCCCTGGCTCTGGAAACACCATATATTTT

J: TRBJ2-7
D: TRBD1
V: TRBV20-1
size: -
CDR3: CSASLRDRDHGQYF
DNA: TGCAGTGCTAGTCTCCGAGACAGGGACCACGGGCAGTACTTC

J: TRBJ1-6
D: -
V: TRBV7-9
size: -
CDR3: CASSRTPNSPLHF
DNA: TGTGCCAGCAGCCGGACACCGAATTCACCCCTCCACTTT

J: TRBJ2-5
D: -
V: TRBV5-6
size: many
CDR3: CASSLVGDRETQYF
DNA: TGTGCCAGCAGCTTGGTAGGGGACCGTGAGACCCAGTACTTC

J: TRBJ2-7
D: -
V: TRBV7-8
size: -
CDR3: CASSDHGTALYEQYF
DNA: TGTGCCAGCAGCGACCACGGGACTGCACTTTACGAGCAGTACTTC

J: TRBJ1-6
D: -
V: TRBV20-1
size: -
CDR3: CSAYGPLNSPLHF
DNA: TGCAGTGCTTATGGGCCCCTGAATTCACCCCTCCACTTT

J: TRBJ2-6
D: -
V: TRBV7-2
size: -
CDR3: CASRGEGANVLTF
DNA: TGTGCCAGCAGAGGGGAGGGGGCCAACGTCCTGACTTTC

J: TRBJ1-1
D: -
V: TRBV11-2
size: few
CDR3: CASSWGRGNTEAFF
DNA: TGTGCCAGCAGCTGGGGGAGGGGAAACACTGAAGCTTTCTTT

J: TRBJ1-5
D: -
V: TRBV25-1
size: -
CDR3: CASSFPPNQPQHF
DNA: TGTGCCAGCAGTTTTCCCCCCAATCAGCCCCAGCATTTT

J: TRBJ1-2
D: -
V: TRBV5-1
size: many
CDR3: CASRPDRSYGYTF
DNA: TGCGCCAGCAGGCCGGACCGGTCCTATGGCTACACCTTC

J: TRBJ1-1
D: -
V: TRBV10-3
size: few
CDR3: CASTSLQVRGTEAFF
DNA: TGTGCCAGCACCAGCCTACAGGTGAGGGGGACTGAAGCTTTCTTT

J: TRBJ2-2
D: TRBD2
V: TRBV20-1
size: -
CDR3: CSARGTSGELFF
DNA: TGCAGTGCTAGGGGGACTAGCGGGGAGCTGTTTTTT

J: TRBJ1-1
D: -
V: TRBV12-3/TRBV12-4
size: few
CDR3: CASRDAVRYEAFF
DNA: TGTGCCAGCAGGGACGCCGTCCGATATGAAGCTTTCTTT

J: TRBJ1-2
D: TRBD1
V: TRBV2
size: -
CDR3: CASSAPGQGYGYTF
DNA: TGTGCCAGCAGTGCGCCGGGACAGGGCTATGGCTACACCTTC

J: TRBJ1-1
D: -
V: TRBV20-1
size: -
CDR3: CSARDPGTDSYSAFF
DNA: TGCAGTGCTAGAGATCCGGGGACGGACAGCTACTCAGCTTTCTTT

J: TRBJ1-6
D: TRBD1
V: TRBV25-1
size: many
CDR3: CASSNGQGNNSPLHF
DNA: TGTGCCAGCAGTAATGGACAGGGGAATAATTCACCCCTCCACTTT

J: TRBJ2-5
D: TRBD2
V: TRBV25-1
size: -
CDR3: CASSLAQAGRETQYF
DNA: TGTGCCAGCAGTTTAGCGCAAGCGGGGAGAGAGACCCAGTACTTC

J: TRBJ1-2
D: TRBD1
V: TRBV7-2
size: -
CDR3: CASSSPNRGVYGYTF
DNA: TGTGCCAGCAGCTCGCCGAACAGGGGCGTCTATGGCTACACCTTC

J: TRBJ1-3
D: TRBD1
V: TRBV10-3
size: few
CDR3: CASRGTLSGNTIYF
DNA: TGTGCCAGCAGGGGGACGCTCTCTGGAAACACCATATATTTT

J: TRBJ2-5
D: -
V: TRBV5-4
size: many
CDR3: CASSLGTEETQYF
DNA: TGTGCCAGCAGCTTGGGGACAGAAGAGACCCAGTACTTC

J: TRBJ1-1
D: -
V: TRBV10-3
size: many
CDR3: CAIRAETDEAFF
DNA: TGTGCCATCAGGGCTGAGACAGATGAAGCTTTCTTT

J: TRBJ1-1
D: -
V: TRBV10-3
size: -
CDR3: CAITPSGWTEAFF
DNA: TGTGCCATCACCCCTTCTGGGTGGACTGAAGCTTTCTTT

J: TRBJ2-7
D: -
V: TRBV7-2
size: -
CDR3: CASRYRVSGEQYF
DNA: TGTGCCAGCAGATACAGGGTATCCGGGGAGCAGTACTTC

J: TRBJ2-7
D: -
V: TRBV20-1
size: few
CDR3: CSARGSTDPYEQYF
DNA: TGCAGTGCTAGGGGAAGCACGGATCCCTACGAGCAGTACTTC

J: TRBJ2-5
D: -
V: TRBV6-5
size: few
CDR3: CASSYSTSQETQYF
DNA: TGTGCCAGCAGTTACTCGACCAGCCAAGAGACCCAGTACTTC

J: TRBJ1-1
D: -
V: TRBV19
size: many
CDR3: CATGRSTEAFF
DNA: TGTGCCACGGGCAGGAGCACTGAAGCTTTCTTT

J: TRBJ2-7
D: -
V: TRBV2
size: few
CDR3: CASSLRGAGSYEQYF
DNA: TGTGCCAGCAGTTTGAGAGGGGCGGGATCCTACGAGCAGTACTTC

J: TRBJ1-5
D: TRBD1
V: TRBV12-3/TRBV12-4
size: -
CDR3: CASSADRGEQPQHF
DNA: TGTGCCAGCAGTGCCGACAGGGGCGAGCAGCCCCAGCATTTT

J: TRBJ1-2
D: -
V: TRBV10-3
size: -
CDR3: CAISSDTPYGYTF
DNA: TGTGCCATCAGTTCCGACACACCATATGGCTACACCTTC